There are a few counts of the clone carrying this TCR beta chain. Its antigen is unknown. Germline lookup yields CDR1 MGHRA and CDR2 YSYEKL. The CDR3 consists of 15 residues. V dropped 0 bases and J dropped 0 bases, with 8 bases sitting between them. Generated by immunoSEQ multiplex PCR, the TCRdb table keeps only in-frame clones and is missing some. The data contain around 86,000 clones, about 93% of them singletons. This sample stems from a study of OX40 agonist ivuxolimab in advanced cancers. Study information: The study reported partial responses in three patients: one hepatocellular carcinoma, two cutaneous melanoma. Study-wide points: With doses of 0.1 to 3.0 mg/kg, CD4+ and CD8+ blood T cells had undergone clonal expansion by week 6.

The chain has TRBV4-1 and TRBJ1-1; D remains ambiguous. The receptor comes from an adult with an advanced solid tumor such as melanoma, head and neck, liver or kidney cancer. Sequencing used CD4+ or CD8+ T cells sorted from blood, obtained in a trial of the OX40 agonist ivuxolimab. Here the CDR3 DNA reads TGCGCCAGCAGCCAAGATGCACCCATGAACACTGAAGCTTTCTTT. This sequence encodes CASSQDAPMNTEAFF.